This T cell receptor beta chain was documented in a study of blood T cell repertoires in COVID-19. Overall study: Collection of acute and convalescent COVID-19 samples took place in the United States, Italy and Spain. T cells, B-cell-depleted T cells, or PBMCs supplied cDNA or gDNA.

As processed by the authors: Reference gene primers were amplified, and this amplification served to estimate nucleated cell counts. Sequencing used immunoSEQ multiplex PCR; TCRdb keeps in-frame clones, though not all of them. V, J and clone size are those of that table, while D and trimming were read from the DNA. This repertoire shows under 200,000 clones, over 70% found once; its top ten account for less than 3.5%. There are 13 residues in the CDR3. Germline CDR1 and CDR2: SGHNT and YYREEE (reference sequence). V lost 3 bases and J lost 2, with 8 bases in between. Input material: peripheral blood. The chain uses TRBV5-4 and TRBJ1-2, with D tentatively TRBD1 (5 bases). This clonotype was sampled from a woman in her sixties with acute or convalescent COVID-19. Here the CDR3 DNA reads TGTGCCAGCAGCTCTGGGGGGAACTATGGCTACACCTTC. It is translated as CASSSGGNYGYTF.